The present T cell receptor beta chain was sequenced within a study of identical twins. Germline V CDR1 and CDR2: SNHLY, FYNNEI. The germline V and J ends were trimmed by 6 bases and 5 bases, with 16 bases remaining between them. The CDR3 runs to 15 residues. Notes on the study in general: Abundant beta clonotypes from cord blood had fewer insertions, unlike memory repertoires, which showed none.

This clonotype was seen many times. The antigen is unknown. TCRdb reprocessed the 5' RACE reads with MiXCR, giving one entry per CDR3 protein. The sample shows hundreds of thousands of distinct CDR3 sequences, 8.6% of them seen only once. These records were also assigned to another study, of yellow fever vaccine responses in identical twins.

Sequencing used PBMCs. The source of this sequence is a woman aged 18-30 years in good health. The gene calls are TRBV2 and TRBJ2-2, with a weak D call TRBD1 (6 bases). DNA of the CDR3: TGTGCCAGCAGCGCCTACCGGGACATGACCGGGGAGCTGTTTTTT. This encodes CASSAYRDMTGELFF.